What follows describes a single T cell receptor (beta chain). Libraries were prepared by immunoSEQ multiplex PCR; TCRdb keeps only in-frame clonotypes and omits some of them. Altogether 250,000 or so clones are present, roughly 80% being singletons, with the ten largest covering 3.4%. This record belongs to a study of blood T cell repertoires in COVID-19. Study context: Sites in the United States, Italy and Spain provided acute and convalescent COVID-19 samples.

The CDR3 covers 16 residues. The junction had 7 bases not matched to a gene; V was cut back by 5 bases and J by 3 bases. Germline-derived CDR1 and CDR2 are GTSNPN and SVGIG (reference sequence). This receptor was identified in a woman aged 18-29 years with acute or convalescent COVID-19. Sequences were obtained from peripheral blood. The chain couples TRBV30 to TRBJ2-7; 16 nucleotides agree with TRBD2. This CDR3 is CAWGTSGRGMRYEQYF. The CDR3 region has the DNA TGTGCCTGGGGGACTAGCGGGAGGGGTATGCGCTACGAGCAGTACTTC.